The 32 T cell receptor beta chains below all came from one sample that was sequenced in a study of shared clonotypes between healthy human individuals. Naive CD8 isolation took CD45RO-negative cells positively selected for CCR7 and excluded terminally differentiated effector memory CD45RA+ cells. TCRdb's copy holds only in-frame clones and misses some; the assay was immunoSEQ multiplex PCR. The sample has hundreds of thousands of clones; about 96% are singletons. The sequenced material came from naive CD8+ T cells sorted from blood. Source of these receptors: a woman in her 30s in good health.

This chain uses TRBV6-5 with TRBJ2-5, with D possibly matching TRBD1 (5 bases). The germline V and J ends were trimmed by 8 bases and 6 bases, with 19 bases remaining between them. The V gene's germline CDR1 is MNHEY and CDR2 SVGAGI. CDR3 length: 14 amino acids. This CDR3 reads CASGLAGPVQTQYF. CDR3 DNA sequence: TGTGCCAGCGGCCTCGCAGGGCCCGTACAGACCCAGTACTTC.

V is TRBV7-9 and J is TRBJ2-2; 7 bases agree with TRBD1. The CDR3 has 16 residues. CDR1 is SEHNR, CDR2 FQNEAQ, per germline (reference sequence). With V trimmed by 2 bases and J by 4 bases, 7 bases remained unmatched. In nucleotides, the CDR3 is TGTGCCAGCAGCTTATTCGAACAGGGGATCACCGGGGAGCTGTTTTTT. Its translation is CASSLFEQGITGELFF.

The chain carries TRBV2 and TRBJ2-1; TRBD2 matches at 8 bases. The CDR3 has 14 residues. The junction had 12 bases not matched to a gene; V was cut back by 8 bases and J by 9 bases. The germline gives CDR1 SNHLY, CDR2 FYNNEI. The DNA for the CDR3 is TGTGCCAGCCTCTCGTTCGCAGCGGGAGTTGAGCAGTTCTTC. Its translation is CASLSFAAGVEQFF.

This clone has only one observation. V usage is TRBV4-1 and J usage is TRBJ2-1; perhaps TRBD2 as D (5 bases). The CDR3 spans 13 residues. CDR1 and CDR2 from the germline V gene are MGHRA and YSYEKL. Trimming removed 2 bases from V and 8 bases from J, with 10 bases in between. The CDR3 coding sequence is TGCGCCAGCAGCCAAAGGACTGATGATGAGCAGTTCTTC. Its protein is CASSQRTDDEQFF.

The chain uses TRBV10-2 and TRBJ2-7, with D perhaps matching TRBD2 (5 bases). V lost 6 bases to trimming and J lost 0 bases, with 18 bases between them. CDR3 length: 16 amino acids. CDR1 and CDR2 from the germline V gene are WSHSY and SAAADI. CDR3 DNA: TGCGCCAGCAGCGTGGGAATCTATGGGAGCTCCTACGAGCAGTACTTC. Protein product: CASSVGIYGSSYEQYF.

Notes on this clone: Other DNA sequences in the sample encode the same CDR3. The rearrangement links TRBV27 to TRBJ1-5; TRBD1 might be the D (5 bases). In germline, CDR1 is MNHEY, CDR2 SMNVEV (reference sequence). The CDR3 covers 14 residues. The germline V and J ends were trimmed by 3 bases and 2 bases, with 8 bases remaining between them. The CDR3 DNA follows: TGTGCCAGCAGTTTTAGGGACGGCAATCAGCCCCAGCATTTT. Its translation is CASSFRDGNQPQHF.

The chain combines TRBV6-1 with TRBJ1-1; 8 bases are a match to TRBD1. The junction had 7 bases not matched to a gene; V was cut back by 5 bases and J by 5 bases. The germline V gene encodes CDR1 MNHNS and CDR2 SASEGT. The length of the CDR3 is 14 residues. The CDR3 DNA reads TGTGCCAGCAGTTCTCAGGGGGCAGGGACTGAAGCTTTCTTT. It is translated as CASSSQGAGTEAFF.

The chain joins TRBV6-5 to TRBJ2-7, with D unclear. V was trimmed by 2 bases and J by 2 bases, leaving 16 bases between them. CDR1 is MNHEY and CDR2 is SVGAGI in the germline V gene. CDR3 length equals 16 residues. The CDR3 DNA reads as TGTGCCAGCAGTTACCGGGCAAGAGCGAAACCCTACGAGCAGTACTTC. Translating gives CASSYRARAKPYEQYF.

This chain uses TRBV6-1 with TRBJ2-3, with 11 bases fitting TRBD2. This CDR3 comprises 16 residues. V lost 3 bases to trimming and J lost 4 bases; unmatched junction nucleotides: 6. The germline gives CDR1 MNHNS, CDR2 SASEGT. CDR3 nucleotides: TGTGCCAGCAGTGACCTGGGACTAGCGGAGGCAGATACGCAGTATTTT. Translation: CASSDLGLAEADTQYF.

This chain connects TRBV19 to TRBJ2-6, with D hard to call. The CDR3 spans 16 residues. The V end was cut by 2 bases, the J end by 0 bases, with 8 bases between. Looked up from germline, CDR1 is LNHDA and CDR2 is SQIVND (reference sequence). The CDR3 DNA follows: TGTGCCAGTAGTATAACCCATAGCTCTGGGGCCAACGTCCTGACTTTC. This sequence encodes CASSITHSSGANVLTF.

The chain employs TRBV5-4 and TRBJ2-3; no clear D. V lost 2 bases to trimming and J lost 1 base, with 8 bases between them. This CDR3 has 14 amino acids. Germline CDR1 is SGHNT and CDR2 is YYREEE (reference sequence). This chain's CDR3 is CASSLSEGTDTQYF. CDR3 coding DNA: TGTGCCAGCAGCTTAAGCGAGGGCACAGATACGCAGTATTTT. The complete variable domain, with remaining parts taken from reference TRBV5-4 and TRBJ2-3, reads ETGVTQSPTHLIKTRGQQVTLRCSSQSGHNTVSWYQQALGQGPQFIFQYYREEENGRGNFPPRFSGLQFPNYSSELNVNALELDDSALYLCASSLSEGTDTQYFGPGTRLTVL.

V usage is TRBV4-1 and J usage is TRBJ2-7; 12 nucleotides match TRBD2. This CDR3 contains 17 residues. The germline V gene encodes CDR1 MGHRA and CDR2 YSYEKL. J gave up 0 bases and V 4 bases, and 7 bases lay outside the gene matches. CDR3 DNA: TGCGCCAGCAGCCTAGGGACTAGCGGGTTCAGCTCCTACGAGCAGTACTTC. This gives the protein CASSLGTSGFSSYEQYF.

This chain connects TRBV14 to TRBJ2-5; D gene ambiguous. This CDR3 is 14 amino acids long. V was cut by 2 bases and J by 5 bases, with 12 bases left in between. The germline CDR1 and CDR2 sequences are SGHDN and FVKESK. CDR3 amino acids: CASSQFTSRETQYF. As DNA, the CDR3 is TGTGCCAGCAGCCAATTCACGAGTCGGGAGACCCAGTACTTC.

The rearrangement uses TRBV19 and TRBJ2-7; D perhaps matches TRBD2 (5 bases). Germline CDR1 and CDR2: LNHDA and SQIVND (reference sequence). Trimming shortened V by 1 base and J by 3 bases, and 10 bases separated the two germline ends. This CDR3 comprises 14 residues. The CDR3 DNA sequence: TGTGCCAGTAGTATAGGGGAGCAAGGCTACGAGCAGTACTTC. Translation gives CASSIGEQGYEQYF.

The chain combines TRBV28 with TRBJ2-5; D remains unclear. The assigned J gene may be wrong: the sequence end matches TRBJ2-7 better. Germline-derived CDR1 and CDR2 are MDHEN and SYDVKM. The CDR3 contains 11 residues. This CDR3 is CASSLFNEQYF. The CDR3 nucleotides are TGTGCCAGCAGTCTTTTTAACGAGCAGTACTTC.

The count of this clone is one. Other nucleotide sequences from this sample produce the same CDR3. The V and J genes are TRBV30 and TRBJ2-3; 7 bases agree with TRBD2. The CDR3 extends over 14 amino acids. V shed 0 bases and J 4 bases; nucleotides not matched to a gene: 4. Germline loops: CDR1 GTSNPN, CDR2 SVGIG (reference sequence). The DNA of the CDR3 is TGTGCCTGGAGTGTACTTGCGGGAGCAGATACGCAGTATTTT. Translating gives CAWSVLAGADTQYF.

The chain employs TRBV2 and TRBJ2-7; possibly TRBD1 or TRBD2 for D (5 bases each). CDR1 is SNHLY, CDR2 FYNNEI, per germline. The CDR3 loop spans 17 amino acids. The germline V and J ends were trimmed by 0 bases and 1 base, with 16 bases remaining between them. The CDR3 bases are TGTGCCAGCAGTGAAGCGCGTGGGGGAATATTTTCCTACGAGCAGTACTTC. As protein: CASSEARGGIFSYEQYF.

The chain is built from TRBV18 and TRBJ1-2; 7 bases match TRBD1. Germline values: CDR1 KGHSH, CDR2 LQKENI. The J segment lost 5 bases and the V segment lost 0 bases, leaving 12 bases of the junction unmatched. The CDR3 is 17 amino acids. The chain's CDR3 is CASSPPRDSPVRYGYTF. As DNA, the CDR3 is TGTGCCAGCTCACCACCGCGGGACAGCCCGGTACGTTATGGCTACACCTTC.

The chain employs TRBV29-1 and TRBJ2-1; weak D call: TRBD2 (6 bases). CDR1 is SQVTM, CDR2 ANQGSEA, per germline. The CDR3 spans 12 residues. V was shortened by 4 bases and J by 5 bases, with 9 bases between the two germline ends. CDR3 nucleotides: TGCAGCGTTGTTAGACTAGACAATGAGCAGTTCTTC. Translating it yields CSVVRLDNEQFF.

Comments on this clone: The same CDR3 is also encoded by other DNA sequences in this sample. V usage is TRBV28 and J usage is TRBJ2-1, with 7 bases matching TRBD1. The CDR3 consists of 14 residues. V shed 6 bases and J 0 bases; nucleotides not matched to a gene: 2. Germline V gene sequence: CDR1 MDHEN, CDR2 SYDVKM. The CDR3: CASRGTDSYNEQFF. DNA of the CDR3: TGTGCCAGCAGAGGGACAGACTCCTACAATGAGCAGTTCTTC.

The gene calls are TRBV4-1 and TRBJ2-7; 8 bases agree with TRBD1. The CDR3 has 14 residues. With 2 bases clipped from V and 5 bases from J, the junction kept 5 bases outside the gene matches. Germline CDR1 is MGHRA and CDR2 is YSYEKL. CDR3 sequence reads: CASSQTADRDEQYF. As DNA, the CDR3 is TGCGCCAGCAGCCAAACGGCGGACAGGGACGAGCAGTACTTC.

The rearrangement uses TRBV6-1 and TRBJ2-1; no definite D call. V was pared by 7 bases and J by 5 bases, with 6 bases between. Germline CDR1 MNHNS, CDR2 SASEGT. CDR3 length: 11 residues. The CDR3 here is CASIKNNEQFF. The CDR3 DNA reads as TGTGCCAGCATAAAAAACAATGAGCAGTTCTTC.

This clone was seen more than once but under ten times. The gene calls are TRBV7-8 and TRBJ1-5; TRBD1 aligns across 10 bases. Germline V CDR1 and CDR2: SGHVS, FQNEAQ. This CDR3 is 16 amino acids long. The junction had 4 bases not matched to a gene; V was cut back by 5 bases and J by 0 bases. The CDR3 sequence is CASSRDRGYSNQPQHF. CDR3 DNA: TGTGCCAGCAGCCGGGACAGGGGCTATAGCAATCAGCCCCAGCATTTT.

The chain joins TRBV6-1 to TRBJ1-4; D is possibly TRBD1 (6 bases). The germline V gene has CDR1 MNHNS and CDR2 SASEGT. CDR3 length equals 15 residues. Trimming took 10 bases from V and 0 from J, leaving 15 bases between them. In DNA form, the CDR3 reads TGTGCCACCGTCCGGGACACTGCAACTAATGAAAAACTGTTTTTT. It codes for CATVRDTATNEKLFF.

For this clone: The sample contains more than one DNA sequence encoding this CDR3. The chain couples TRBV27 to TRBJ2-1; D may be TRBD2 (6 bases). Trimming stripped 2 bases from V and 3 bases from J, with 8 bases between. The CDR3 is made up of 14 amino acids. From germline, CDR1 is MNHEY and CDR2 SMNVEV (reference sequence). CDR3 sequence reads: CASSLGSGYNEQFF. CDR3 coding DNA: TGTGCCAGCAGTTTAGGTAGCGGCTACAATGAGCAGTTCTTC.

The CDR3 loop reads CASSPPGPTYEQYF. The CDR3 nucleotides read TGTGCCAGCAGCCCGCCGGGCCCAACCTACGAGCAGTACTTC. The rearrangement joins TRBV13 to TRBJ2-7; D call uncertain. The CDR3 totals 14 residues. Germline values: CDR1 PRHDT, CDR2 FYEKMQ (reference sequence). V dropped 5 bases and J dropped 2 bases, with 13 bases sitting between them.

The chain has TRBV4-1 and TRBJ2-1; 7 bases are a match to TRBD2. The CDR3 loop spans 13 amino acids. V trimming: 6 bases; J trimming: 7 bases; junction bases outside the gene matches: 6. CDR1 is MGHRA and CDR2 is YSYEKL in the germline V gene. The CDR3: CASSALAVNEQFF. The DNA for the CDR3 is TGCGCCAGCAGTGCCCTAGCGGTGAATGAGCAGTTCTTC.

The chain uses TRBV2 and TRBJ1-1; 9 nucleotides line up with TRBD1. This CDR3 has 14 residues. J was trimmed by 4 bases and V by 6 bases; bases with no gene match: 6. Germline V gene lookup returns CDR1 SNHLY and CDR2 FYNNEI. CDR3: CASSPGTGFTEAFF. CDR3 nucleotide sequence: TGTGCCAGCAGCCCAGGGACAGGGTTCACTGAAGCTTTCTTT.

This chain links TRBV5-1 with TRBJ2-1; D unresolved. With 0 bases removed from V and 8 bases from J, the gap between germline ends came to 12 bases. The CDR3 contains 14 residues. From germline, CDR1 is SGHRS and CDR2 YFSETQ. The CDR3 DNA follows: TGCGCCAGCAGCTTGGATTCCATGCGCGATGAGCAGTTCTTC. This codes for CASSLDSMRDEQFF.

This clone was detected only once. The chain employs TRBV4-1 and TRBJ2-5; 10 positions agree with TRBD1. With the DNA end fitting TRBJ2-7 better, the J assignment may be wrong. Per germline, CDR1 MGHRA and CDR2 YSYEKL. The CDR3 spans 15 residues. The CDR3 DNA reads as TGCGCCAGCAGCCCGCCGACAGGGGGCTCGTACGAGCAGTACTTC. Translating it yields CASSPPTGGSYEQYF.

Only one count was recorded for this clone. V is TRBV27 and J is TRBJ2-7; D uncertain. Germline V gene sequence: CDR1 MNHEY, CDR2 SMNVEV (reference sequence). The germline V and J ends were trimmed by 2 bases and 2 bases, with 10 bases remaining between them. The CDR3 loop spans 14 amino acids. This CDR3 reads CASSLQARTYEQYF. The CDR3 nucleotides are TGTGCCAGCAGTTTACAGGCCCGGACCTACGAGCAGTACTTC.

This sequence joins TRBV5-1 and TRBJ2-7; 11 nucleotides match TRBD2. After removal of 4 bases from V and 2 bases from J, the junction contained 11 bases not matched to a gene. Germline-derived CDR1 and CDR2 are SGHRS and YFSETQ. This CDR3 contains 17 residues. The CDR3 is CASSPTTSGRTTYEQYF. The CDR3 DNA sequence: TGCGCCAGCAGCCCTACCACTAGCGGGAGAACCACCTACGAGCAGTACTTC.